Below, 18 T cell receptor beta chains from the same sample are listed, as sequenced in a study of human T cells and chemical hapten exposure. As for time point: pre-sensitization, week 0. Stated treatment: therapeutic diphenylcyclopropenone sensitization with weekly scalp DPC. From whole blood left unfractionated, total RNA was extracted. In TCRdb, the RACE reads were re-called with MiXCR into one record per CDR3 protein. Of about 55,000 distinct CDR3 sequences in the sample, roughly 10% were seen once. The material was whole blood, obtained in connection with sensitization to the hapten diphenylcyclopropenone (DPC). The receptor source for this set is a woman in her 30s with alopecia areata. Some clones in this sample may be carry-over from other donors' samples.

There are a few counts of this clonotype. V and J are TRBV6-5 and TRBJ2-2, with D tentatively TRBD1 or TRBD2 (5 bases each). Trimming took off 0 bases at V and 7 bases at J, with 18 bases between the two ends. This CDR3 contains 17 residues. Germline loops: CDR1 MNHEY, CDR2 SVGAGI. CDR3 residues: CASSYSIYRRDGGELFF. The CDR3 DNA sequence: TGTGCCAGCAGTTACTCGATTTACAGAAGGGACGGCGGGGAGCTGTTTTTT.

J is TRBJ2-6 and V is TRBV6-2 or TRBV6-3; the D is unclear. CDR1 is MNHEY, CDR2 SVGEGT, per germline. This CDR3 has 14 amino acids. The V and J ends lost 3 bases and 2 bases respectively, with 5 bases between them. CDR3 amino acids: CASSYRPGANVLTF. CDR3 DNA: TGTGCCAGCAGTTATAGACCTGGGGCCAACGTCCTGACTTTC.

V gene TRBV6-1 combines with J gene TRBJ1-5; a possible D gene is TRBD1 (5 bases). V dropped 3 bases and J dropped 0 bases, with 9 bases sitting between them. Germline lookup yields CDR1 MNHNS and CDR2 SASEGT. CDR3 length equals 15 residues. As DNA, the CDR3 is TGTGCCAGCAGTGATTTACAGGTTAGCAATCAGCCCCAGCATTTT. It codes for CASSDLQVSNQPQHF.

The gene calls are TRBV20-1 and TRBJ2-5, with 10 bases matching TRBD2. Trimming removed 1 base from V and 5 bases from J; junction bases left unmatched: 13. The germline CDR1 and CDR2 sequences are DFQATT and SNEGSKA (reference sequence). The CDR3 extends over 17 amino acids. In DNA form, the CDR3 reads TGCAGTGCTAGAGTGGAAGCGGGGGGGCCGGTTTCGGAGACCCAGTACTTC. Translation: CSARVEAGGPVSETQYF.

V is TRBV19 and J is TRBJ1-5; TRBD1 agrees at 11 bases. Per the germline V gene, CDR1 is LNHDA and CDR2 is SQIVND (reference sequence). The CDR3 length is 16 residues. Trimming removed 5 bases from V and 6 bases from J; junction bases left unmatched: 9. CDR3 DNA: TGTGCCAGTAGTCCGTGGGACAGGGGGGATTCTCAGCCCCAGCATTTT. It specifies CASSPWDRGDSQPQHF.

This clonotype was observed many times. The chain employs TRBV27 and TRBJ1-4, with a possible D match to TRBD1 (5 bases). Germline CDR1 and CDR2: MNHEY and SMNVEV (reference sequence). V was shortened by 6 bases and J by 3 bases, with 17 bases between the two germline ends. CDR3 length equals 16 residues. The CDR3 DNA follows: TGTGCCAGCAGGCCTCAGTTAGACAGACCTAATGAAAAACTGTTTTTT. Residues: CASRPQLDRPNEKLFF.

The table lists this clonotype with many counts. The V and J genes are TRBV7-8 and TRBJ2-1, with D maybe TRBD2 (7 bases). The CDR3 spans 16 residues. Germline loops: CDR1 SGHVS, CDR2 FQNEAQ. Trimming left V 1 base short and J 2 bases short, with 12 bases between. Here the CDR3 reads CASSLVRGGPYNEQFF. Here the CDR3 DNA reads TGTGCCAGCAGCTTAGTACGCGGGGGCCCCTACAATGAGCAGTTCTTC.

As to this clonotype: A much bigger clone sits one base away, suggesting this may be a read error. The V call is TRBV28, the J call TRBJ2-2, with D maybe TRBD1 (6 bases). The CDR3 has 16 residues. Trimming took off 4 bases at V and 5 bases at J, with 17 bases between the two ends. The germline V gene has CDR1 MDHEN and CDR2 SYDVKM. CDR3 bases: TGTGCCAGCAGTTCACCCGGGACAACCGTAACCGGGGAGCTGTTTTTT. It yields the protein CASSSPGTTVTGELFF.

In this sample, this clonotype turned up many times. The rearrangement joins TRBV4-2 to TRBJ1-1; tentative D call: TRBD1 (5 bases). Germline V CDR1 and CDR2: LGHNA, YNFKEQ. Deletions cut 3 bases from V and 5 bases from J, with 22 bases between. The CDR3 sequence is 17 residues long. The CDR3 DNA reads as TGTGCCAGCAGCCACCTCGGAGAGGGCAGGGTGGGGACTGAAGCTTTCTTT. Translating gives CASSHLGEGRVGTEAFF.

This clonotype was detected only a few times. This CDR3 reads CASIQGAGRDTQYF. The CDR3 bases are TGTGCCAGCATCCAAGGGGCAGGAAGGGATACGCAGTATTTT. This chain links TRBV7-2 with TRBJ2-3; tentative D call: TRBD1 (5 bases). Trimming removed 7 bases at V and 6 bases at J, with 17 bases between. The CDR3 covers 14 residues. Per germline, CDR1 SGHTA and CDR2 FQGNSA.

This clonotype was counted a few times. CDR3 amino acids: CASSQVPNQPQHF. The CDR3 DNA is TGTGCCAGCAGCCAAGTCCCGAATCAGCCCCAGCATTTT. The rearrangement uses TRBV4-2 and TRBJ1-5; the D is unclear. Germline CDR1 and CDR2: LGHNA and YNFKEQ. The CDR3 has 13 residues. V shed 1 base and J shed 4 bases, with 5 bases lying between them.

The sample holds a few counts of this clonotype. J is TRBJ2-2 and V is TRBV2; D not certain. V was shortened by 4 bases and J by 7 bases, with 4 bases between the two germline ends. This CDR3 comprises 11 residues. Germline assignment: CDR1 SNHLY and CDR2 FYNNEI. The CDR3 DNA sequence: TGTGCCAGCAGTGTAGACGGGGAGCTGTTTTTT. Its translation: CASSVDGELFF.

Comment on this clonotype: Compared with germline, one end of the junction differs, possibly owing to a read error. V is TRBV11-2 and J is TRBJ2-3; 9 nucleotides agree with TRBD2. From germline, CDR1 is SGHAT and CDR2 FQNNGV. The CDR3 extends over 14 amino acids. CDR3 amino acids: CAISLAGAGDTQYF. Here the CDR3 DNA reads TGTGCCATCAGCTTAGCGGGGGCCGGGGATACGCAGTATTTT.

This clonotype occurred a few times. The V and J genes are TRBV30 and TRBJ2-1, with 9 bases aligning to TRBD2. Germline trimming cut 3 bases from V and 3 bases from J; bases unmatched to any gene: 6. Germline values: CDR1 GTSNPN, CDR2 SVGIG (reference sequence). The CDR3 loop spans 15 amino acids. Here the CDR3 DNA reads TGTGCCTGGAGAGATCTAGCGGGGTTCTACAATGAGCAGTTCTTC. As protein: CAWRDLAGFYNEQFF.

This clonotype turned up a few times. CDR3 nucleotide sequence: TGTGCCAGCACTCAAGGACGGGTGAACACTGAAGCTTTCTTT. The encoded protein is CASTQGRVNTEAFF. The chain has TRBV5-6 and TRBJ1-1; no reliable D call. Trimming took 6 bases from V and 0 from J, leaving 12 bases between them. Per germline, CDR1 SGHDT and CDR2 YYEEEE. This CDR3 has 14 amino acids.

This clonotype has a handful of counts. V usage is TRBV6-6 and J usage is TRBJ2-3; D gene ambiguous. The length of the CDR3 is 16 residues. The germline V gene encodes CDR1 MNHNY and CDR2 SVGAGI (reference sequence). V gave up 2 bases and J gave up 0 bases, with 12 bases separating them. CDR3 amino acids: CASSYARISSTDTQYF. CDR3 in DNA: TGTGCCAGCAGTTACGCCCGGATCTCTAGCACAGATACGCAGTATTTT.

The V call is TRBV3-1, the J call TRBJ2-3; D might be TRBD2 (5 bases). V lost 4 bases, J lost 1 base, and 6 bases lay in between. The CDR3 length is 13 residues. Per germline, CDR1 LGHDT and CDR2 YNNKEL (reference sequence). CDR3 amino acids: CASSLSGTDTQYF. In nucleotides, the CDR3 is TGTGCCAGCAGCCTTAGCGGCACAGATACGCAGTATTTT.

This clonotype has a count of ten or more. The chain joins TRBV7-2 to TRBJ1-5; a weak D match, TRBD1 (6 bases). Between the trimmed V and J ends, which lost 2 bases and 4 bases, there was a span of 9 bases. The CDR3 is 14 amino acids. Germline V CDR1 and CDR2: SGHTA, FQGNSA. Here the CDR3 reads CASSLSRGNQPQHF. CDR3 nucleotides: TGTGCCAGCAGCTTAAGCAGGGGAAATCAGCCCCAGCATTTT. Combining the CDR3 with reference TRBV7-2 and TRBJ1-5 gives the whole variable domain GAGVSQSPSNKVTEKGKDVELRCDPISGHTALYWYRQSLGQGLEFLIYFQGNSAPDKSGLPSDRFSAERTGGSVSTLTIQRTQQEDSAVYLCASSLSRGNQPQHFGDGTRLSIL.